This is a list of T cell receptor beta chains from one sample in a study of CXCR3-negative and CXCR3-positive naive CD8 T cells. From the 5' RACE reads, TCRdb lists one entry per CDR3 protein and no DNA. This sample carries 40,000 to 45,000 distinct CDR3 sequences, with around 15% going to the ten biggest clones. The sequencing sample was made of memory CD8+ T cells from blood. The receptors originated from a human donor in good health. Some clones in this sample may be carry-over from other donors' samples. Each CDR3 is given with its conserved first and last residue. Clone size appears in some rows only: once, few, many, or a class for an expanded clone.

j_gene	abundance	v_gene	CDR3aa
TRBJ1-1	.	TRBV6-2/TRBV6-3	CASSYSSEGSNTEAFF
TRBJ1-5	.	TRBV6-5	CASSAAQGHQPQHF
TRBJ1-5	.	TRBV6-6	CASSWGQPQHF
TRBJ1-3	.	TRBV4-1	CASSQDRGAGNTIYF
TRBJ2-1	.	TRBV25-1	CASSDFRDYQYNEQFF
TRBJ2-3	.	TRBV5-1	CASSSEPPSGGAGDTQYF
TRBJ2-5	.	TRBV27	CASSLSDVRETQYF
TRBJ1-3	.	TRBV28	CASSSTGLSGNTIYF
TRBJ1-1	.	TRBV2	CASRGDLDTEAFF
TRBJ1-2	.	TRBV20-1	CSALAPNYGYTF
TRBJ2-1	.	TRBV19	CASSIVEGREDEQFF
TRBJ1-1	.	TRBV7-9	CASSLSGDTEAFF
TRBJ2-1	.	TRBV15	CATSREGGGTDEQFF
TRBJ1-1	.	TRBV5-1	CASSATGSRPEAFF
TRBJ1-5	medium-sized	TRBV28	CASTTGAHSNQPQHF
TRBJ2-7	.	TRBV28	CASSSNRDEQYF
TRBJ2-1	.	TRBV13	CASSAGLAKDEQFF
TRBJ2-7	.	TRBV6-2/TRBV6-3	CASSPGTDTYEQYF
TRBJ2-5	.	TRBV5-5	CASSLLPSGPEGETQYF
TRBJ2-1	.	TRBV6-2/TRBV6-3	CASFGYNEQFF
TRBJ2-1	.	TRBV29-1	CSVEFSGSSISYNEQFF
TRBJ2-2	.	TRBV20-1	CSARPPNTGELFF
TRBJ2-3	.	TRBV7-9	CASRSTSAPDTQYF
TRBJ2-1	.	TRBV27	CASSASSYNEQFF
TRBJ2-4	.	TRBV4-3	CASSRYSGDGPKNIQYF
TRBJ2-1	.	TRBV6-4	CASSETTSGGVEQFF
TRBJ2-7	.	TRBV6-1	CASSDRGWGIEQYF
TRBJ2-1	.	TRBV14	CASSQAGVAYNEQFF
TRBJ2-2	.	TRBV3-1	CASSQDIKGHTGELFF
TRBJ2-1	.	TRBV3-1	CASSQDRASLAGYNEQFF
TRBJ2-1	medium-sized	TRBV10-3	CAIRSTGSSYNEQFF
TRBJ2-1	.	TRBV7-8	CASSSARETVLNEQFF
TRBJ2-5	.	TRBV6-2/TRBV6-3	CASSSAGSYQETQYF
TRBJ2-5	.	TRBV12-3/TRBV12-4	CASSEGTGSRETQYF
TRBJ2-5	.	TRBV6-5	CAIGDPAGGETQYF
TRBJ1-1	.	TRBV12-3/TRBV12-4	CASSSRVENTEAFF
TRBJ1-1	.	TRBV3-1	CASSPRGSGLNTEAFF
TRBJ1-3	.	TRBV6-6	CASLGQPVGSGNTIYF
TRBJ2-7	.	TRBV7-9	CASSWTSGSPEQYF
TRBJ2-2	.	TRBV3-1	CASSQEGTWTGELFF
TRBJ2-7	.	TRBV5-8	CASSLAGTSSYEQYF